This T cell receptor beta chain comes out of a study of breast tumors, draining lymph nodes, adjacent tissues. Findings and limits, study-wide: Compared with lymph nodes, tumors were less diverse; compared with nontumor tissue, more.

Axillary draining lymph nodes of breast cancer patients supplied the node samples. TCRdb re-called the multiplex PCR reads with MiXCR, one entry per CDR3 protein. The sample lists approximately 210,000 distinct CDR3 sequences, about 34% occurring once. V dropped 3 bases and J dropped 5; count of bases not matched to a gene: 9. Per germline, CDR1 DFQATT and CDR2 SNEGSKA (reference sequence). This CDR3 is built from 15 residues. This clonotype was observed at least ten times. What it binds is unknown. The receptor's source is a female donor with breast cancer. Some clones in this sample may be carry-over from other donors' samples. What was sequenced was axillary lymph node tissue. The J gene is TRBJ2-1, the V gene TRBV20-1; 8 bases fit TRBD1. In DNA, the CDR3 is TGCAGTGCTAGCCCCGACAGGGGAGAGAACAATGAGCAGTTCTTC. It codes for CSASPDRGENNEQFF.